Here is one TCR beta chain with its context. The antigen is not known. With a much larger clone just one base away, this may be a read error. The sample comes from a study of T cells in Graves' hyperthyroidism and ophthalmopathy. Whole-study results and caveats: Before onset, ophthalmopathy was predicted by the model a median about six months earlier. Blood samples included most of the expanded thyroid clonotypes exceeding 0.001.

Uncontrolled infection, other autoimmune disease, pregnancy or lactation disqualified patients from enrolment. Diagnoses were made from clinical symptoms, serum measures (thyroxine and TRAb), thyroid ultrasound and orbital computed tomography. Authors of the study amplified TCR beta CDR3 regions from RNA transcripts. First-round RT-PCR with HTBI primers amplified the TCR CDR3 region. Via MiXCR, TCRdb re-called the multiplex PCR reads, giving one row per CDR3 protein. Of a few hundred thousand distinct CDR3 sequences in the sample, about 20% were seen once. The germline CDR1 and CDR2 sequences are SGHTA and FQGNSA. The length of the CDR3 is 16 residues.

The origin of this receptor is a woman between 50 and 59 years old with Graves' hyperthyroidism. Sequencing input: blood. The V and J genes are TRBV7-2 and TRBJ2-6, with 7 bases matching TRBD1. In nucleotides, the CDR3 is TGTGCCAGCAGCTTAGAGGGGGCATCAGGGGCCGACGTCCTGACTTTC. It is translated as CASSLEGASGADVLTF. Drawing the rest from reference TRBV7-2 and TRBJ2-6, the complete variable domain is GAGVSQSPSNKVTEKGKDVELRCDPISGHTALYWYRQSLGQGLEFLIYFQGNSAPDKSGLPSDRFSAERTGGSVSTLTIQRTQQEDSAVYLCASSLEGASGADVLTFGAGSRLTVL.